These T cell receptor beta chains were read from a single sample in a study of early T cells in non-severe SARS-CoV-2 infection. From the 5' RACE reads, TCRdb called clonotypes with MiXCR, one entry per CDR3 protein. The sample records 68,000 or so distinct CDR3 sequences, 11% being singletons. Sequencing was done on a sample of whole blood. The origin of the receptors is an adult who was a healthcare worker with PCR-confirmed SARS-CoV-2 infection or an uninfected control (not recorded which). Each CDR3 is given with its conserved first and last residue. The D gene is left open where the match is weak.

length	V	D	J	CDR3
15	TRBV7-6	TRBD2	TRBJ2-1	CASSPSGRAYNEQFF
17	TRBV7-3	.	TRBJ2-3	CASSPGLLKPSTDTQYF
13	TRBV12-3/TRBV12-4	.	TRBJ2-1	CASSPLGGGEQFF
13	TRBV10-3	TRBD2	TRBJ2-1	CAISGGRFNEQFF
14	TRBV11-2	TRBD1	TRBJ1-1	CASSPPRDRGIAFF
18	TRBV3-1	TRBD1	TRBJ2-7	CASSQEEWGQAGIYEQYF
14	TRBV28	.	TRBJ2-1	CASRRGSLYNEQFF
13	TRBV28	.	TRBJ2-2	CASREHSRGELFF
15	TRBV11-2	TRBD2	TRBJ2-5	CASSLEPSGGGTQYF
16	TRBV7-2	TRBD2	TRBJ2-2	CASSLIGLGNTGELFF
13	TRBV6-5	.	TRBJ2-2	CASSYRWPGELFF
14	TRBV11-2	TRBD1	TRBJ2-2	CASSFQGATGELFF
15	TRBV11-2	.	TRBJ1-4	CASSLEGAQDEKLFF
12	TRBV2	TRBD1	TRBJ2-7	CASAGTAYEQYF
13	TRBV27	.	TRBJ2-1	CASSLSSIGRKFF
15	TRBV4-3	TRBD1	TRBJ2-7	CASSQGLGTGGEQYF
15	TRBV6-6	.	TRBJ1-5	CASSPGWGPNQPQHF
12	TRBV19	.	TRBJ2-7	CASAGRPYEQYF
12	TRBV6-1	.	TRBJ1-1	CASSFKNTEAFF
14	TRBV6-5	.	TRBJ2-2	CASTRSLGTGELFF
14	TRBV28	TRBD2	TRBJ2-7	CASSLPSGSYEQYF